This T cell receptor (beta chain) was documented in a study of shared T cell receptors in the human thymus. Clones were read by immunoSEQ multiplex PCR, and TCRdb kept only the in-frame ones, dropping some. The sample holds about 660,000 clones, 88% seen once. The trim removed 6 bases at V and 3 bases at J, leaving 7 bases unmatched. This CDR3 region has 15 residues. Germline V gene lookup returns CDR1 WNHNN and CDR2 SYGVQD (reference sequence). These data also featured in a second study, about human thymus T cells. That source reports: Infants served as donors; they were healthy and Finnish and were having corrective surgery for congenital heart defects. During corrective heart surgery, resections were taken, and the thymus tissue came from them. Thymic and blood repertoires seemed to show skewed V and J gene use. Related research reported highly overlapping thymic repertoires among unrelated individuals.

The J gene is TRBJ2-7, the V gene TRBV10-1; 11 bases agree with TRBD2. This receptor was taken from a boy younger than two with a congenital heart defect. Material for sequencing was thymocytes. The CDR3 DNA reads TGCGCCAGCAGCAGGACTAGCGGGCGCCTCTACGAGCAGTACTTC. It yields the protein CASSRTSGRLYEQYF.